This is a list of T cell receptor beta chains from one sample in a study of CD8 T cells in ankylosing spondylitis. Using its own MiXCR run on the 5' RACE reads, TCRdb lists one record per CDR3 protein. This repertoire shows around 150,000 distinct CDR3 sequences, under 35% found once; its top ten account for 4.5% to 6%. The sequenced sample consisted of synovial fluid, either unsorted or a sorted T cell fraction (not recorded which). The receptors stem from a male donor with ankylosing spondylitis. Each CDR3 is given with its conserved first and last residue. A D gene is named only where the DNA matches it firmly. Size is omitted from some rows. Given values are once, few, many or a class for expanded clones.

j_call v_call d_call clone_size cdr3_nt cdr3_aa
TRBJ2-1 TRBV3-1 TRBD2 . TGTGCCAGCAGCCACACGGGACTAGCGGGAGGAATTGCCTACAATGAGCAGTTCTTC CASSHTGLAGGIAYNEQFF
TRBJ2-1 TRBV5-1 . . TGCGCCAGCAGACCAACGGGACTCCCCTACAATGAGCAGTTCTTC CASRPTGLPYNEQFF
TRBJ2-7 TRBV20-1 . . TGCAGTGCTCGAGGGAAGGGGCTCGAGCAGTACTTC CSARGKGLEQYF
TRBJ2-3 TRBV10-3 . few TGTGCCACGGGGGCTAGCACAGATACGCAGTATTTT CATGASTDTQYF
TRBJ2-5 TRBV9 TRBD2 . TGTGCCAGCAGCACATCAGCACTAGCGGCCCAGGAGACCCAGTACTTC CASSTSALAAQETQYF
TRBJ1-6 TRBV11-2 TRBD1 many TGTGCCAGCAGCCGGACAGGTTCTAAGGGGTTCTCCTATAATTCACCCCTCCACTTT CASSRTGSKGFSYNSPLHF
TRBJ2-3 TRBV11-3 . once TGTGCCAGCAGCCTTCGGACCGTCACAGATACGCAGTATTTT CASSLRTVTDTQYF
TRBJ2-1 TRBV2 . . TGTGCCAGCAGTTATCGAATCGGACAGAACAATGAGCAGTTCTTC CASSYRIGQNNEQFF
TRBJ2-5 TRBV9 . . TGTGCCAGCAGCGTAGGGGCGGGGCGAGAAGGAGAGACCCAGTACTTC CASSVGAGREGETQYF
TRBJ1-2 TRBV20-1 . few TGCAGTGCTAGTGTCCGGGGAGGAGGCTACACCTTC CSASVRGGGYTF
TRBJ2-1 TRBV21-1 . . TGTGCCAGCAGCAAAAGACTAGCATGTGAGCAGTTCTTC CASSKRLACEQFF
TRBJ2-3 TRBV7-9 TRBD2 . TGTGCCAGCAGGGCGGGGGGGAGGACAGATACGCAGTATTTT CASRAGGRTDTQYF
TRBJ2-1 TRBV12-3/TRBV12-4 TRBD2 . TGTGCCAGCAGTACCGGGACTAGCTTTTACAATGAGCAGTTCTTC CASSTGTSFYNEQFF
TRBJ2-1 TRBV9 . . TGTGCCAGCAGCGTTTCAGGGGAATACAATGAGCAGTTCTTC CASSVSGEYNEQFF
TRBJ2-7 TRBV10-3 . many TGTGCCATCAGTGAGGTCCCGAGGGTACAGTACTTC CAISEVPRVQYF
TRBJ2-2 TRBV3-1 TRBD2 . TGTGCCAGCAGCCAAGTGGGGTCGAGCGGGAGCGATACCGGGGAGCTGTTTTTT CASSQVGSSGSDTGELFF
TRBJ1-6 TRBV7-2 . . TGTGCCAGCAGCCCGCCGGGGCAGAATAATTCACCCCTCCACTTT CASSPPGQNNSPLHF
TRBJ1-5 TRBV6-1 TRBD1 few TGTGCCAGCAGGATGGGACAGGGCAATCAGCCCCAGCATTTT CASRMGQGNQPQHF
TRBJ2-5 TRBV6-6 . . TGTGCCAGCAGTTACCAGGGGTCGGAGACCCAGTACTTC CASSYQGSETQYF
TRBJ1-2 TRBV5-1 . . TGCGCCAGCAGCCTTCAACCGGATCCTTCTGGCGGCTACACCTTC CASSLQPDPSGGYTF
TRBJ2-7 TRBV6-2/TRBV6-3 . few TGTGCCAGCAGTCGACTGTACCTGAGCCCCTACGAGCAGTACTTC CASSRLYLSPYEQYF
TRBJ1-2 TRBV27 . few TGTGCCAGCAGCCCAGGGGCAGAACGGGCGGGCTATGGCTACACCTTC CASSPGAERAGYGYTF
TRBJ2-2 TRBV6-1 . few TGTGCCAGCGGAATTGACAGGATCACCGGGGAGCTGTTTTTT CASGIDRITGELFF
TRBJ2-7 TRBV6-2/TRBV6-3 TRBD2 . TGTGCCAGCAGTGGCGGGAGTATGGGTGACTACGAGCAGTACTTC CASSGGSMGDYEQYF
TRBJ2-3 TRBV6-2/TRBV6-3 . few TGTGCCAGCAGGCCGATTATCACAGATACGCAGTATTTT CASRPIITDTQYF